This passage covers 20 T cell receptor beta chains from one sample sequenced in a study of CD8 T cells in ankylosing spondylitis. MiXCR was run by TCRdb on the 5' RACE reads, yielding one entry per CDR3 protein. The table has about 130,000 distinct CDR3 sequences, 9.3% seen once. The sequencing sample was made of blood, either unsorted or a sorted T cell fraction (not recorded which). The receptors here all came from a male donor with ankylosing spondylitis or in good health (not recorded which).

V usage is TRBV7-2 and J usage is TRBJ2-3, with D unclear. The CDR3 is made up of 15 amino acids. In germline, CDR1 is SGHTA, CDR2 FQGNSA. V lost 1 base, J lost 2 bases, and 10 bases lay in between. The CDR3 DNA reads as TGTGCCAGCAGCTTAGATCGACGGTACACAGATACGCAGTATTTT. It specifies CASSLDRRYTDTQYF.

This clonotype was found many times. The chain recombines TRBV7-6 with TRBJ2-1; no reliable D call. Germline CDR1 reads SGHVS; CDR2 reads FNYEAQ. Trimming pared 1 base from V and 0 bases from J, leaving 13 bases between. This CDR3 comprises 17 residues. CDR3 loop: CASSLGSVANSYNEQFF. CDR3 in DNA: TGTGCCAGCAGCTTAGGATCGGTCGCGAACTCCTACAATGAGCAGTTCTTC.

This clonotype was recorded at least ten times. The genes are TRBV5-1 and TRBJ1-1; D call uncertain. The CDR3 covers 13 residues. Germline V gives CDR1 SGHRS, CDR2 YFSETQ. The V gene lost 0 bases and the J gene lost 11 bases, with 14 bases spanning the gap. CDR3 in amino acids: CASSLEGAGMAFF. The DNA for the CDR3 is TGCGCCAGCAGCTTGGAGGGTGCAGGTATGGCTTTCTTT.

In its sample, this clonotype was seen a few times. This chain joins TRBV4-3 and TRBJ2-7, with D uncertain. The germline V and J ends were trimmed by 1 base and 4 bases, with 14 bases remaining between them. The CDR3 loop spans 15 amino acids. In germline, CDR1 is LGHNA, CDR2 YSLEER. CDR3 DNA sequence: TGCGCCAGCAGCCAAGGACTGGGAACGACATACGAGCAGTACTTC. The encoded protein is CASSQGLGTTYEQYF.

This clonotype was counted many times. The chain recombines TRBV4-3 with TRBJ2-7; 8 bases map to TRBD1. V was clipped by 1 base and J by 3 bases; unmatched bases: 5. Germline V gives CDR1 LGHNA, CDR2 YSLEER. CDR3 length equals 15 residues. The CDR3 here is CASSQVAGGSYEQYF. CDR3 DNA: TGCGCCAGCAGCCAAGTGGCAGGGGGCAGCTACGAGCAGTACTTC.

Ten or more counts support this clonotype. V is TRBV6-5 and J is TRBJ2-7; D unresolved. Trimming stripped 2 bases from V and 0 bases from J, with 11 bases between. CDR1 and CDR2 from the germline V gene are MNHEY and SVGAGI. The CDR3 extends over 15 amino acids. CDR3 in DNA: TGTGCCAGCAGTTACGGTTTGGGGTTCTCCTACGAGCAGTACTTC. This sequence encodes CASSYGLGFSYEQYF.

This clonotype came up many times. The J gene is TRBJ2-7, the V gene TRBV5-5; unclear D gene. V was trimmed by 0 bases and J by 0 bases, leaving 13 bases between them. CDR3 length: 16 residues. CDR1 and CDR2 (germline): SGHKS, YYEKEE (reference sequence). CDR3 in amino acids: CASSLAPQRSSYEQYF. For the CDR3, the DNA is TGTGCCAGCAGCTTGGCCCCACAGAGGAGCTCCTACGAGCAGTACTTC.

This clonotype was recorded at least ten times. The chain joins TRBV20-1 to TRBJ2-7; 13 nucleotides agree with TRBD2. Germline V gene lookup returns CDR1 DFQATT and CDR2 SNEGSKA (reference sequence). The CDR3 runs 17 residues. V trimming: 6 bases; J trimming: 1 base; junction bases outside the gene matches: 12. The CDR3 nucleotides read TGCAGTGCGTTACCGGGACTAGCGGGAACTCTATCCTACGAGCAGTACTTC. Its translation is CSALPGLAGTLSYEQYF.

This clonotype was seen repeatedly, ten times or more. J is TRBJ2-2 and V is TRBV5-5, with D uncertain. Germline CDR1 SGHKS, CDR2 YYEKEE (reference sequence). The CDR3 consists of 13 residues. Trimming removed 4 bases from V and 8 bases from J, with 12 bases in between. The DNA for the CDR3 is TGTGCCAGCAGCATTGAACCGACAGGGGAGCTGTTTTTT. Residues: CASSIEPTGELFF.

A few counts support this clonotype. The genes are TRBV5-1 and TRBJ2-1; 7 bases map to TRBD2. V was pared by 0 bases and J by 9 bases, with 9 bases of the junction left unmatched. The CDR3 contains 15 residues. Per the germline V gene, CDR1 is SGHRS and CDR2 is YFSETQ. The CDR3 region has the DNA TGCGCCAGCAGCTTGGGTGGTGCGGGAGCCGGTGAGCAGTTCTTC. Translated, it gives CASSLGGAGAGEQFF.

This clonotype was detected ten times or more. The chain couples TRBV27 to TRBJ2-1, with 11 bases that match TRBD2. CDR3 length: 15 residues. Germline V gives CDR1 MNHEY, CDR2 SMNVEV (reference sequence). J gave up 7 bases and V 5 bases, and 7 bases lay outside the gene matches. The CDR3 DNA is TGTGCCAGCAGTCCCTGGGTAGCGGGAGGGAATGAGCAGTTCTTC. This encodes CASSPWVAGGNEQFF.

This clonotype came up many times. This rearrangement joins TRBV28 to TRBJ2-1; 7 bases agree with TRBD1. The CDR3 length is 17 residues. Germline V gene data show CDR1 as MDHEN and CDR2 as SYDVKM. J gave up 2 bases and V 6 bases, and 13 bases lay outside the gene matches. For the CDR3, the DNA is TGTGCCAGCAGCCGCTCCCAACCGGGACAGACCTACAATGAGCAGTTCTTC. Amino acid sequence: CASSRSQPGQTYNEQFF. The variable domain in full, completed from reference TRBV28 and TRBJ2-1, reads DVKVTQSSRYLVKRTGEKVFLECVQDMDHENMFWYRQDPGLGLRLIYFSYDVKMKEKGDIPEGYSVSREKKERFSLILESASTNQTSMYLCASSRSQPGQTYNEQFFGPGTRLTVL.

This clonotype was seen at least ten times. The chain is built from TRBV7-2 and TRBJ2-7; 15 bases line up with TRBD2. This CDR3 spans 15 amino acids. Germline CDR1 is SGHTA and CDR2 is FQGNSA. Trimming took 0 bases from V and 7 from J; bases not matched to a gene: 1. DNA of the CDR3: TGTGCCAGCAGCTTAGCCGGGACTAGCGGGGGGGAGCAGTACTTC. Protein: CASSLAGTSGGEQYF.

This clonotype has only a few counts. The V gene is TRBV7-2, the J gene TRBJ2-7; D is perhaps TRBD1 or TRBD2 (5 bases each). The CDR3 spans 17 residues. V was clipped by 0 bases and J by 4 bases, with 19 bases between them. Germline assignment: CDR1 SGHTA and CDR2 FQGNSA. The CDR3 loop is CASSLASKRDGAYEQYF. Here the CDR3 DNA reads TGTGCCAGCAGCTTAGCGTCGAAACGGGATGGGGCATACGAGCAGTACTTC.

The chain combines TRBV5-1 with TRBJ2-1; 7 nucleotides align to TRBD2. Per the germline V gene, CDR1 is SGHRS and CDR2 is YFSETQ. There are 17 residues in the CDR3. After removal of 4 bases from V and 6 bases from J, the junction contained 16 bases not matched to a gene. The CDR3 DNA follows: TGCGCCAGCAGCCAACCTCTCGCGGGAGTATCCGGCAATGAGCAGTTCTTC. Translated, it gives CASSQPLAGVSGNEQFF.

V gene TRBV24-1 combines with J gene TRBJ2-1; TRBD2 is a possible D gene (6 bases). V dropped 4 bases and J dropped 9 bases, with 15 bases sitting between them. Germline CDR1 reads KGHDR; CDR2 reads SFDVKD. CDR3 length: 14 residues. The CDR3 region has the DNA TGTGCCACCAGTGACCGACCCACGCGGGGTGAGCAGTTCTTC. Amino acids: CATSDRPTRGEQFF.

There are many counts of this clonotype. Here the CDR3 DNA reads TGCGCCAGCAGGGGCCTCGGGCCTCGCTCCTACGAGCAGTACTTC. This gives the protein CASRGLGPRSYEQYF. This chain uses TRBV10-2 with TRBJ2-7, with D unclear. Per the germline V gene, CDR1 is WSHSY and CDR2 is SAAADI. The CDR3 is 15 residues long. V was shortened by 6 bases and J by 0 bases, with 15 bases between the two germline ends.

The chain is built from TRBV20-1 and TRBJ2-5; tentative D call: TRBD2 (6 bases). The V gene's germline CDR1 is DFQATT and CDR2 SNEGSKA (reference sequence). CDR3 length: 14 amino acids. V was pared by 7 bases and J by 4 bases, with 19 bases between. This CDR3 is CSVRLHLAAETQYF. DNA for the CDR3: TGCAGTGTGCGGCTCCACTTAGCGGCAGAGACCCAGTACTTC.

This clonotype was detected ten times or more. This sequence joins TRBV14 and TRBJ2-3; D is uncertain. Germline CDR1 reads SGHDN; CDR2 reads FVKESK. With 3 bases removed from V and 0 bases from J, the gap between germline ends came to 10 bases. The CDR3 extends over 15 amino acids. DNA for the CDR3: TGTGCCAGCAGCCAGCGGACCACTAGCACAGATACGCAGTATTTT. It is translated as CASSQRTTSTDTQYF. The variable domain in full, completed from reference TRBV14 and TRBJ2-3, reads EAGVTQFPSHSVIEKGQTVTLRCDPISGHDNLYWYRRVMGKEIKFLLHFVKESKQDESGMPNNRFLAERTGGTYSTLKVQPAELEDSGVYFCASSQRTTSTDTQYFGPGTRLTVL.

This clonotype was seen ten or more times. This chain joins TRBV20-1 and TRBJ1-1, with D tentatively TRBD1 (5 bases). Looked up from germline, CDR1 is DFQATT and CDR2 is SNEGSKA (reference sequence). The V end lost 5 bases, the J end lost 1 base, and 20 bases lay between the germline ends. The CDR3 runs to 16 residues. The CDR3, as DNA: TGCAGTGCTCGGCCATCTAGGGCAGGGTGGAACACTGAAGCTTTCTTT. Translation: CSARPSRAGWNTEAFF.